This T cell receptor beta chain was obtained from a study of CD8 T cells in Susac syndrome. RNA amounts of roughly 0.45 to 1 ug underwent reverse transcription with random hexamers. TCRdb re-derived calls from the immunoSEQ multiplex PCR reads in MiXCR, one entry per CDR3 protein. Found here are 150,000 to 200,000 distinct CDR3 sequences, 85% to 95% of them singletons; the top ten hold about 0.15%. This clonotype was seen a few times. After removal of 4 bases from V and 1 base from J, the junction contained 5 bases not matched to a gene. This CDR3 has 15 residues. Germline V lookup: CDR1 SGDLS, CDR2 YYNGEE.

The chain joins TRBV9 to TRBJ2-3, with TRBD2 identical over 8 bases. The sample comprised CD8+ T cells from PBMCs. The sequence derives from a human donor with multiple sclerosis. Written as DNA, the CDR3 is TGTGCCAGCAGCTTGAGCGGGGGACGCACAGATACGCAGTATTTT. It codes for CASSLSGGRTDTQYF.